The T cell receptor beta chain under discussion was sequenced for a study of T cell responses to AZD1222 COVID-19 vaccine. Study outcomes and limitations: Most donors were white British, females outnumbered males, and clonal diversity was possibly underestimated.

Only one count was recorded for this clone. No antigen is known for it. TCRdb's copy holds only in-frame clones and misses some; the assay was immunoSEQ multiplex PCR. The sample lists approximately 160,000 clones, approximately 90% occurring once. The ends were cut back, 6 bases at V and 0 bases at J, with 14 bases in the middle. CDR3 size: 15 residues. The germline gives CDR1 SGHTA, CDR2 FQGNSA. The receptor's source is an adult in good health. V gene TRBV7-2 combines with J gene TRBJ1-1; maybe TRBD1 (5 bases). The starting material was peripheral blood, obtained on day 0 of AZD1222 vaccination. The CDR3 is CASRQQALLNTEAFF. The DNA for the CDR3 is TGTGCCAGCAGACAACAGGCCCTCCTGAACACTGAAGCTTTCTTT.